The source of this T cell receptor beta chain is a study of T cells in Graves' hyperthyroidism and ophthalmopathy. Regarding the study as a whole: Blood held most thyroid clonotypes expanded above 0.001 frequency.

Hyperthyroidism had been newly diagnosed in patients aged 18 to 65, and its duration was under 2 months. Diagnosis rested on symptoms, serum thyroxine and TRAb, thyroid ultrasound, and orbital computed tomography. There were TCR beta CDR3 regions amplified from RNA transcripts. The TCR CDR3 was amplified in a first-round RT-PCR using the HTBI primer set. TCRdb processed the multiplex PCR reads anew with MiXCR; each CDR3 protein has one entry. This table holds a few hundred thousand distinct CDR3 sequences, approximately 14% found once. This CDR3 has 13 residues. V was shortened by 9 bases and J by 1 base, with 9 bases between the two germline ends. Germline V CDR1 and CDR2: LGHNT, FRNRAP. This clonotype turned up a few times. Its antigen is not identified.

This clonotype was obtained from a woman in her late teens or twenties with Graves' hyperthyroidism that later progressed to Graves' ophthalmopathy. The chain employs TRBV12-5 and TRBJ2-2; a possible D gene is TRBD2 (6 bases). Sequencing was carried out using blood. The CDR3 sequence is CASREENTGELFF. CDR3 in DNA: TGTGCTAGCAGGGAGGAGAACACCGGGGAGCTGTTTTTT.